One and the same sample provided the 3 T cell receptor beta chains below, sequenced in a study of beta chain features in type 1 diabetes. Regarding the study as a whole: TCRB CDR3s from Type 1 diabetes patients were moderately but significantly shorter in all four CD4+ subsets.

What was sequenced were expressed TCRB transcripts, since all of the isolated RNA had been reverse transcribed. The data were produced by immunoSEQ multiplex PCR, yet TCRdb's version contains in-frame clones alone and is incomplete. This sample has about 300,000 clones, with roughly 12% found just once. Their antigens remain unidentified. Sample: naive CD4+ T cells from blood. All receptors come from a woman aged 18-35 years with type 1 diabetes.

Written as DNA, the CDR3 is TGTGCCAGCAGGACGGGACAGGGAACGAGTGAGCAGTTCTTC. Translation gives CASRTGQGTSEQFF. The chain joins TRBV6-5 to TRBJ2-1, with TRBD1 matching 9 bases. Germline CDR1 and CDR2: MNHEY and SVGAGI. V shed 6 bases and J 9 bases; nucleotides not matched to a gene: 9. CDR3 length: 14 amino acids.

This clone was observed a few times. The chain carries TRBV11-2 and TRBJ2-1, with 9 bases that match TRBD1. Looked up from germline, CDR1 is SGHAT and CDR2 is FQNNGV. The CDR3 has 15 residues. V trimming: 7 bases; J trimming: 8 bases; junction bases outside the gene matches: 12. CDR3 residues: CASNRGRGNRDEQFF. The DNA of the CDR3 is TGTGCCAGCAACAGGGGGCGGGGTAATAGGGATGAGCAGTTCTTC.

A few counts support this clone. The gene calls are TRBV5-1 and TRBJ2-6; 7 nucleotides align to TRBD1. The germline V gene has CDR1 SGHRS and CDR2 YFSETQ. The V gene end was trimmed by 4 bases and the J gene end by 1 base; junction bases not matched to a gene: 8. The CDR3 is 17 amino acids. The CDR3 nucleotides are TGCGCCAGCAGCCGAGGGACAGCTACATCTGGGGCCAACGTCCTGACTTTC. This codes for CASSRGTATSGANVLTF. Drawing the rest from reference TRBV5-1 and TRBJ2-6, the complete variable domain is KAGVTQTPRYLIKTRGQQVTLSCSPISGHRSVSWYQQTPGQGLQFLFEYFSETQRNKGNFPGRFSGRQFSNSRSEMNVSTLELGDSALYLCASSRGTATSGANVLTFGAGSRLTVL.